The T cell receptor beta chain under discussion was sequenced for a study of T cell responses to AZD1222 COVID-19 vaccine. Across the whole study: Samples with a second dose at about 4 or about 12 weeks were pooled together.

A note on this clone: Its target is not known.

The study's findings and limits: With two AZD1222 doses given, Spike-specific TCR breadth and depth both rose. Donors were largely white British and mainly female; clonal diversity was possibly underestimated. Reports say nearly half of spike-specific TCRs go after unmutated variant regions.

The CDR3 is 13 amino acids. Trimming took off 5 bases at V and 4 bases at J, with 14 bases between the two ends. CDR1 is GTSNPN and CDR2 is SVGIG in the germline V gene (reference sequence). Clones were read by immunoSEQ multiplex PCR, and TCRdb kept only the in-frame ones, dropping some. The sample yields over 100,000 clones, 90% seen once. Material: peripheral blood, obtained on day 0 of AZD1222 vaccination. This TCR came from an adult in good health. The chain has TRBV30 and TRBJ1-2, with D perhaps TRBD1 (6 bases). CDR3 residues: CAWPIQGTYGYTF. CDR3 in DNA: TGTGCCTGGCCGATACAGGGAACCTATGGCTACACCTTC.